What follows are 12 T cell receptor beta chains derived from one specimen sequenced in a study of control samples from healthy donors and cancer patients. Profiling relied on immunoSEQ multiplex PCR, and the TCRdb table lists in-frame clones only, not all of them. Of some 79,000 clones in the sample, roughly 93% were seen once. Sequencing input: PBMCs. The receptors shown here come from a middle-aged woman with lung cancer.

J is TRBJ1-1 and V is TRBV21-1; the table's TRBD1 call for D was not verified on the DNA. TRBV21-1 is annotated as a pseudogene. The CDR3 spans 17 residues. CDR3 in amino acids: CANPPPGQREVNTEAFF. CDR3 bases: TGTGCCAACCCTCCACCGGGACAGAGAGAAGTGAACACTGAAGCTTTCTTT.

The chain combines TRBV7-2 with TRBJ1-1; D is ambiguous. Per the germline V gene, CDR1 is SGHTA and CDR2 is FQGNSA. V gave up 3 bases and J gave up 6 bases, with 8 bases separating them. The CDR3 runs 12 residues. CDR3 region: CASSLLVSEAFF. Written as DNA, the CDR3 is TGTGCCAGCAGCTTGCTGGTATCTGAAGCTTTCTTT.

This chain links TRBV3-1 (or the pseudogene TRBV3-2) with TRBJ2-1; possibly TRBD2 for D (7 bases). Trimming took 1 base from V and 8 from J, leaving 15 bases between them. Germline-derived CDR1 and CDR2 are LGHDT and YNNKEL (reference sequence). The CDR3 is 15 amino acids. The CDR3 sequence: CASSQAGGRGDEQFF. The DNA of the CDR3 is TGTGCCAGCAGCCAAGCGGGGGGCAGGGGTGATGAGCAGTTCTTC.

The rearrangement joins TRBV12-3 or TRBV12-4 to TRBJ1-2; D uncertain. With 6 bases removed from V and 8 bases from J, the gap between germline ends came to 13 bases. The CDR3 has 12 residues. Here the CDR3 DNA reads TGTGCCAGCAGCCCTCCCCCAATGGGCTACACCTTC. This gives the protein CASSPPPMGYTF.

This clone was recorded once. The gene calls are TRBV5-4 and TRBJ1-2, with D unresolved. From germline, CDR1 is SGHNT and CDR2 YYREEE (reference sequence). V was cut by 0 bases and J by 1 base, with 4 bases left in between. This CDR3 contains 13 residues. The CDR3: CASSLGDNYGYTF. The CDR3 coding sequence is TGTGCCAGCAGCTTGGGAGATAACTATGGCTACACCTTC. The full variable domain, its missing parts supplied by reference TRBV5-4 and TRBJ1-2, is ETGVTQSPTHLIKTRGQQVTLRCSSQSGHNTVSWYQQALGQGPQFIFQYYREEENGRGNFPPRFSGLQFPNYSSELNVNALELDDSALYLCASSLGDNYGYTFGSGTRLTVV.

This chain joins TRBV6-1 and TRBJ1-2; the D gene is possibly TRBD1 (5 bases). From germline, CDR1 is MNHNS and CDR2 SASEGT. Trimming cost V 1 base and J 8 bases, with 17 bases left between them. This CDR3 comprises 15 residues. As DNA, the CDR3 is TGTGCCAGCAGTGAAGGCCCCGGCAGGGCAACCGGCTACACCTTC. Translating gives CASSEGPGRATGYTF.

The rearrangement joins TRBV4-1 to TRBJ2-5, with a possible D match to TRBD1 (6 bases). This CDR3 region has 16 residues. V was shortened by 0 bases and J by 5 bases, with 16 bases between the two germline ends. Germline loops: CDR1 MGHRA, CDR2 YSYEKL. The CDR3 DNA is TGCGCCAGCAGCCAAGAACGGGGTGGGGGCAGGGAGACCCAGTACTTC. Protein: CASSQERGGGRETQYF.

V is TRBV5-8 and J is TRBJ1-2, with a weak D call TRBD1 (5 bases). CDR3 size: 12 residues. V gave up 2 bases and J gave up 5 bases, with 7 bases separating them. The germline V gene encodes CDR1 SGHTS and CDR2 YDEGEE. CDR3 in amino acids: CASSFQGYGYTF. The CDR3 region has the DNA TGTGCCAGCAGCTTTCAGGGATATGGCTACACCTTC.

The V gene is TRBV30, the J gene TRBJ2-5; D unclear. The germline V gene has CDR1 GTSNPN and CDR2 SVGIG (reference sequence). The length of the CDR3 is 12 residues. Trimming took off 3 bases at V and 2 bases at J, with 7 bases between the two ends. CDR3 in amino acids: CAWSVLQETQYF. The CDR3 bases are TGTGCCTGGAGCGTACTTCAAGAGACCCAGTACTTC.

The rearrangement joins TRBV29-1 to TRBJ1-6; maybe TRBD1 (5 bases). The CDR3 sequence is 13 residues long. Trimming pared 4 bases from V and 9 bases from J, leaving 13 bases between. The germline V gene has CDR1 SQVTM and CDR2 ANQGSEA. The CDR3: CSVGGGRGSPLHF. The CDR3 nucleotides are TGCAGCGTTGGTGGAGGTAGGGGTTCACCCCTCCACTTT. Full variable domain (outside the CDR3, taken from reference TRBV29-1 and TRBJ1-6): SAVISQKPSRDICQRGTSLTIQCQVDSQVTMMFWYRQQPGQSLTLIATANQGSEATYESGFVIDKFPISRPNLTFSTLTVSNMSPEDSSIYLCSVGGGRGSPLHFGNGTRLTVT.

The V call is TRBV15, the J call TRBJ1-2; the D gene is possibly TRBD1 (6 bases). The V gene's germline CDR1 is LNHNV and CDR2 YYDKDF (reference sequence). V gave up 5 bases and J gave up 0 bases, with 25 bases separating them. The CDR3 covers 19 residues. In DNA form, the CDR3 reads TGTGCCACCAGCGGACTATTCCAGGGGCCCGATTCAGCTAACTATGGCTACACCTTC. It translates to CATSGLFQGPDSANYGYTF.

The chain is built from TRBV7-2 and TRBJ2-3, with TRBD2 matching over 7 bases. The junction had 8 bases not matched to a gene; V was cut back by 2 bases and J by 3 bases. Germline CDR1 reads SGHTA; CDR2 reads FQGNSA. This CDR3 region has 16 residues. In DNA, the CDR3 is TGTGCCAGCAGCTTACGTGCAACGGGGGGTACAGATACGCAGTATTTT. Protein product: CASSLRATGGTDTQYF.